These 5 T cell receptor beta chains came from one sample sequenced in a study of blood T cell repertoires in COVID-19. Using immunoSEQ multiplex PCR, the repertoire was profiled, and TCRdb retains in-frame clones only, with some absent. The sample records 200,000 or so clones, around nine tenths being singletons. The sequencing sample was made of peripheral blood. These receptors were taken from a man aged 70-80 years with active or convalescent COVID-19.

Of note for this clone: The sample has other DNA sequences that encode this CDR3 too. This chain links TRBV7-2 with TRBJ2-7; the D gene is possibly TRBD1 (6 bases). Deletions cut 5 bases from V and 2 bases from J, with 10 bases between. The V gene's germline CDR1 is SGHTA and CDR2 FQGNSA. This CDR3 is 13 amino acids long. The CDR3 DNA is TGTGCCAGCAGCCCTACAGGGCCCTACGAGCAGTACTTC. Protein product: CASSPTGPYEQYF.

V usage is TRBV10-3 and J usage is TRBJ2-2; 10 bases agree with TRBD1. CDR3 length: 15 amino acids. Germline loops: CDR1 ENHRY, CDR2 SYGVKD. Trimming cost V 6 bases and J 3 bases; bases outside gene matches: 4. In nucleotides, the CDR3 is TGTGCCATCAGAACCGGGACAGGGGACACCGGGGAGCTGTTTTTT. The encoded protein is CAIRTGTGDTGELFF.

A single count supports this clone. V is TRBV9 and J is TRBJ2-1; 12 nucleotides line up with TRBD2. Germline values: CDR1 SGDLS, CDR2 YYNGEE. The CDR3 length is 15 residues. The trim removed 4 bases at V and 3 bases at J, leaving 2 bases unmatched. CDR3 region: CASSLLAGGYNEQFF. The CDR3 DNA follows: TGTGCCAGCAGCTTACTAGCGGGGGGCTACAATGAGCAGTTCTTC.

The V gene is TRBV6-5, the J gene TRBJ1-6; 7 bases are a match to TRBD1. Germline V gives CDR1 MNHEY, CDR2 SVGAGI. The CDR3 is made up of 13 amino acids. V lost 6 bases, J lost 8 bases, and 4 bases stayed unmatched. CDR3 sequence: CASSQGGDSPLHF. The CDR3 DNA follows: TGTGCCAGCAGCCAAGGGGGCGATTCACCCCTCCACTTT.

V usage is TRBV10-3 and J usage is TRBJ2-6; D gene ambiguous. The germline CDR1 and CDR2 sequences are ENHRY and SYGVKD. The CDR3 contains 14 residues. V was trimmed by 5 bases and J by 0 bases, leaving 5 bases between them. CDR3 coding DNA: TGTGCCATCAGTCTAGGCTCTGGGGCCAACGTCCTGACTTTC. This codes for CAISLGSGANVLTF.